What follows are 17 T cell receptor beta chains derived from one specimen sequenced in a study of cytomegalovirus exposure and HLA in healthy donors. PCR amplification relied on 60 Vbeta primers (plus 13 Jbeta primers). Profiling relied on immunoSEQ multiplex PCR, and the TCRdb table lists in-frame clones only, not all of them. This sample has 55,000 to 80,000 clones; just under 80% occur once, and the top ten carry 9% to 10%. Sequenced material: PBMCs. Receptor source: a man aged 35 to 55 in good health and CMV-seronegative.

The V gene is TRBV9, the J gene TRBJ2-7; the D gene is possibly TRBD1 (6 bases). Germline assignment: CDR1 SGDLS and CDR2 YYNGEE. V lost 4 bases, J lost 2 bases, and 16 bases lay in between. The CDR3 is made up of 15 amino acids. CDR3 nucleotide sequence: TGTGCCAGCAGCCGTAGACAGGAGGCAACCTACGAGCAGTACTTC. Its protein product is CASSRRQEATYEQYF. Using reference TRBV9 and TRBJ2-7 for the parts outside the CDR3, the full variable domain is DSGVTQTPKHLITATGQRVTLRCSPRSGDLSVYWYQQSLDQGLQFLIQYYNGEERAKGNILERFSAQQFPDLHSELNLSSLELGDSALYFCASSRRQEATYEQYFGPGTRLTVT.

This CDR3 reads CASSSGSGSYEQYF. CDR3 nucleotide sequence: TGTGCCAGCAGCTCCGGGTCCGGGTCTTACGAGCAGTACTTC. V usage is TRBV7-6 and J usage is TRBJ2-5, with no clear D. The end of the DNA aligns better with TRBJ2-7, so the J call may be wrong. In germline, CDR1 is SGHVS, CDR2 FNYEAQ. This CDR3 region has 14 residues.

In its sample, this clone was seen a few times. The CDR3 is CASSEDRVGYGYTF. The DNA of the CDR3 is TGTGCCAGCAGTGAGGACAGGGTAGGCTATGGCTACACCTTC. The chain carries TRBV2 and TRBJ1-2, with 8 bases fitting TRBD1. The V and J ends lost 3 bases and 4 bases, in that order; junction bases with no gene match: 4. Germline V gene sequence: CDR1 SNHLY, CDR2 FYNNEI. The CDR3 has 14 residues. Drawing the rest from reference TRBV2 and TRBJ1-2, the complete variable domain is EPEVTQTPSHQVTQMGQEVILRCVPISNHLYFYWYRQILGQKVEFLVSFYNNEISEKSEIFDDQFSVERPDGSNFTLKIRSTKLEDSAMYFCASSEDRVGYGYTFGSGTRLTVV.

The rearrangement joins TRBV9 to TRBJ2-7; perhaps TRBD2 as D (6 bases). V shed 3 bases and J shed 3 bases, with 16 bases lying between them. This CDR3 region has 15 residues. Germline V lookup: CDR1 SGDLS, CDR2 YYNGEE. CDR3 protein: CASSAGATYSYEQYF. The DNA of the CDR3 is TGTGCCAGCAGCGCGGGAGCGACCTACAGCTACGAGCAGTACTTC.

The chain links TRBV7-2 to TRBJ2-3, with 12 bases lining up with TRBD2. Germline V gene sequence: CDR1 SGHTA, CDR2 FQGNSA. V gave up 4 bases and J gave up 3 bases; unmatched junction bases: 8. The CDR3 runs to 17 residues. CDR3 amino acids: CASSSRLAGGPTDTQYF. The CDR3 nucleotides are TGTGCCAGCAGCTCCCGTCTAGCGGGGGGGCCTACAGATACGCAGTATTTT. Full variable domain (outside the CDR3, taken from reference TRBV7-2 and TRBJ2-3): GAGVSQSPSNKVTEKGKDVELRCDPISGHTALYWYRQSLGQGLEFLIYFQGNSAPDKSGLPSDRFSAERTGGSVSTLTIQRTQQEDSAVYLCASSSRLAGGPTDTQYFGPGTRLTVL.

Note on this clone: The same CDR3 is also encoded by other DNA sequences in this sample. The CDR3 nucleotides are TGCGCCAGCAGCTTGGGGACTAGCGGGAGCACAGATACGCAGTATTTT. Its protein is CASSLGTSGSTDTQYF. This chain joins TRBV5-1 and TRBJ2-3; 11 nucleotides match TRBD2. V dropped 0 bases and J dropped 0; count of bases not matched to a gene: 0. This CDR3 comprises 16 residues. The germline CDR1 and CDR2 sequences are SGHRS and YFSETQ.

The V call is TRBV9, the J call TRBJ2-7; perhaps TRBD2 as D (6 bases). The germline V and J ends were trimmed by 3 bases and 1 base, with 14 bases remaining between them. Germline CDR1 reads SGDLS; CDR2 reads YYNGEE. This CDR3 comprises 15 residues. CDR3 region: CASSGGVAGSYEQYF. CDR3 nucleotides: TGTGCCAGCAGCGGCGGCGTTGCGGGATCCTACGAGCAGTACTTC.

The V call is TRBV12-5, the J call TRBJ1-5; a possible D gene is TRBD1 (5 bases). With 0 bases removed from V and 3 bases from J, the gap between germline ends came to 12 bases. Germline CDR1 LGHNT, CDR2 FRNRAP. The CDR3 consists of 16 residues. This CDR3 is CASGLVGQGYNQPQHF. The CDR3 nucleotides read TGTGCTAGTGGTTTGGTTGGGCAGGGATACAATCAGCCCCAGCATTTT.

The V call is TRBV10-3, the J call TRBJ2-7; perhaps TRBD1 as D (6 bases). The CDR3 runs to 12 residues. Looked up from germline, CDR1 is ENHRY and CDR2 is SYGVKD. The V end was cut by 6 bases, the J end by 0 bases, with 6 bases between. The CDR3 DNA follows: TGTGCCATCAGGGACAGCTCCTACGAGCAGTACTTC. Translating gives CAIRDSSYEQYF.

V and J are TRBV4-1 and TRBJ1-6, with 12 bases fitting TRBD1. The germline CDR1 and CDR2 sequences are MGHRA and YSYEKL. This CDR3 has 16 amino acids. Trimming at V came to 3 bases and at J to 10 bases, leaving 7 bases not matched to a gene. CDR3 amino acids: CASSHYRDRGPSPLHF. Written as DNA, the CDR3 is TGCGCCAGCAGCCATTACCGGGACAGGGGGCCGTCACCCCTCCACTTT.

The chain has TRBV18 and TRBJ2-7; D may be TRBD1 (6 bases). Trimming took 2 bases from V and 5 from J, leaving 13 bases between them. Germline V lookup: CDR1 KGHSH, CDR2 LQKENI. There are 14 residues in the CDR3. CDR3 sequence (DNA): TGTGCCAGCTCACCATTCACAGGGAGCGACGAGCAGTACTTC. It codes for CASSPFTGSDEQYF.

V and J are TRBV28 and TRBJ2-5; TRBD2 is a possible D gene (7 bases). Germline-derived CDR1 and CDR2 are MDHEN and SYDVKM. The CDR3 is 15 residues long. V was shortened by 5 bases and J by 5 bases, with 18 bases between the two germline ends. The CDR3 sequence: CASSASSWGGETQYF. The CDR3 region has the DNA TGTGCCAGCAGTGCGTCGTCGTGGGGGGGCGAGACCCAGTACTTC.

The gene calls are TRBV6-5 and TRBJ2-7; 9 bases match TRBD1. Unmatched junction bases numbered 7, after V lost 6 bases and J lost 4 bases. CDR3 size: 14 residues. Germline V CDR1 and CDR2: MNHEY, SVGAGI. The CDR3 region has the DNA TGTGCCAGCAGACGGGACAGGGACACGTACGAGCAGTACTTC. Encoded protein: CASRRDRDTYEQYF.

The rearrangement links TRBV19 to TRBJ2-3; 11 bases map to TRBD2. The trim removed 3 bases at V and 5 bases at J, leaving 7 bases unmatched. The CDR3 has 16 amino acids. The V gene's germline CDR1 is LNHDA and CDR2 SQIVND (reference sequence). This CDR3 reads CASSIRSGGARDTQYF. The DNA of the CDR3 is TGTGCCAGTAGTATCCGTAGCGGGGGGGCCAGAGATACGCAGTATTTT. Together with reference TRBV19 and TRBJ2-3, the CDR3 gives the full variable domain: DGGITQSPKYLFRKEGQNVTLSCEQNLNHDAMYWYRQDPGQGLRLIYYSQIVNDFQKGDIAEGYSVSREKKESFPLTVTSAQKNPTAFYLCASSIRSGGARDTQYFGPGTRLTVL.

The J gene is TRBJ2-7, the V gene TRBV10-3, with 7 nucleotides matching TRBD1. The ends lost 7 bases at V and 2 bases at J; junction bases unmatched: 5. Germline V CDR1 and CDR2: ENHRY, SYGVKD. This CDR3 has 13 amino acids. The CDR3 loop reads CAITRDSPYEQYF. The CDR3, as DNA: TGTGCCATCACTCGGGACAGCCCCTACGAGCAGTACTTC.

This clone was seen a single time. The chain carries TRBV13 and TRBJ2-7, with 7 positions matching TRBD1. The CDR3 totals 14 residues. Germline V CDR1 and CDR2: PRHDT, FYEKMQ (reference sequence). The V gene end was trimmed by 4 bases and the J gene end by 1 base; junction bases not matched to a gene: 4. The CDR3 is CASSSTGESYEQYF. The CDR3 nucleotides are TGTGCCAGCAGCTCAACAGGGGAATCCTACGAGCAGTACTTC.

The chain joins TRBV5-1 to TRBJ2-2, with TRBD2 matching over 8 bases. The germline V gene encodes CDR1 SGHRS and CDR2 YFSETQ. Trimming cost V 3 bases and J 7 bases; bases outside gene matches: 5. The CDR3 extends over 14 amino acids. The CDR3 DNA reads as TGCGCCAGCAGCTCGGGACTAGTTGGCGGGGAGCTGTTTTTT. Translation: CASSSGLVGGELFF.